One and the same sample provided the 4 T cell receptor beta chains below, sequenced in a study of control samples from healthy donors and cancer patients. Clones were read by immunoSEQ multiplex PCR, and TCRdb kept only the in-frame ones, dropping some. The sample has 150,000 to 200,000 clones, around 88% seen once. The sequencing input was blood. The source is a man aged 18 to 35 in good health.

This rearrangement joins TRBV5-1 to TRBJ2-7, with D tentatively TRBD2 (6 bases). This CDR3 is built from 14 residues. Trimming cost V 4 bases and J 2 bases, with 13 bases left between them. CDR1 is SGHRS, CDR2 YFSETQ, per germline. CDR3 loop: CASSLSPGAYEQYF. The CDR3 region has the DNA TGCGCCAGCAGCCTATCCCCGGGAGCCTACGAGCAGTACTTC.

The chain employs TRBV3-1 (or the pseudogene TRBV3-2) and TRBJ2-6; D is undetermined. Deletions cut 4 bases from V and 3 bases from J, with 7 bases between. The germline CDR1 and CDR2 sequences are LGHDT and YNNKEL (reference sequence). The CDR3 runs to 14 residues. The CDR3 nucleotides read TGTGCCAGCAGCCTGAATCGTGGGGCCAACGTCCTGACTTTC. Its protein is CASSLNRGANVLTF.

The genes are TRBV28 and TRBJ2-3; 11 nucleotides agree with TRBD2. The CDR3 sequence is 16 residues long. V lost 5 bases and J lost 1; bases outside the gene matches: 5. Per the germline V gene, CDR1 is MDHEN and CDR2 is SYDVKM. Written as DNA, the CDR3 is TGTGCCAGCAGTCCTCGGGGACTAGCGGGCACAGATACGCAGTATTTT. It encodes CASSPRGLAGTDTQYF.

The chain employs TRBV28 and TRBJ2-1; D unresolved. Trimming shortened V by 2 bases and J by 7 bases, and 6 bases separated the two germline ends. The length of the CDR3 is 12 residues. Germline CDR1 MDHEN, CDR2 SYDVKM. CDR3 DNA: TGTGCCAGCAGTTTAGAAGGGAATGAGCAGTTCTTC. Translated: CASSLEGNEQFF. Together with reference TRBV28 and TRBJ2-1, the CDR3 gives the full variable domain: DVKVTQSSRYLVKRTGEKVFLECVQDMDHENMFWYRQDPGLGLRLIYFSYDVKMKEKGDIPEGYSVSREKKERFSLILESASTNQTSMYLCASSLEGNEQFFGPGTRLTVL.